These T cell receptor beta chains were read from a single sample in a study of cytomegalovirus exposure and HLA in healthy donors. Some clones are missing from TCRdb's copy, which holds only in-frame ones; the method was immunoSEQ multiplex PCR. The sample has 55,000 to 80,000 clones; over 75% are singletons. Specimen: PBMCs. The origin of the receptors is a middle-aged man in good health and CMV-seronegative. CDR3s leave out the opening cysteine and the closing phenylalanine or tryptophan.

v_gene	j_gene	CDR3aa
TRBV18	TRBJ1-2	ASSPPGTGDYYGYT
TRBV15	TRBJ2-1	ATSNPTSGAPNEQF
TRBV11-2	TRBJ2-1	ASSLDSGGNLGEQF
TRBV18	TRBJ2-4	ASSEASGPLVY
TRBV6-5	TRBJ1-4	ASSYEQGRFGKLF
TRBV5-6	TRBJ1-6	ASSLGGANNSPLH
TRBV29-1	TRBJ2-1	SVEKGQNYNEQF
TRBV2	TRBJ2-5	ASSLAGGPETQY
TRBV19	TRBJ2-2	ASSTRNTGELF
TRBV18	TRBJ2-1	ASSQSSGNEQF
TRBV2	TRBJ1-5	ASSGQGVNQPQH
TRBV6-1	TRBJ1-1	ASSNRYGAF
TRBV6-5	TRBJ1-2	ASSYAGNYGYT
TRBV7-9	TRBJ2-2	ASSFPGTRTGELF